Listed here are 28 T cell receptor beta chains from one sample, sequenced in a study of shared clonotypes between healthy human individuals. Measured with immunoSEQ multiplex PCR; TCRdb has only the in-frame clones, and not every one. The data contain 950,000 to 1,200,000 clones, approximately 80% of them singletons. Sequenced material: memory CD4+ T cells from PBMCs. Indicated subset: CD45RA-negative fraction. All receptors derive from a man younger than 30 in good health. Some clones in this sample may be carry-over from other donors' samples.

The chain has TRBV27 and TRBJ2-3; possible D gene TRBD2, 5 bases. The V gene lost 6 bases and the J gene lost 3 bases, with 13 bases spanning the gap. Germline V gives CDR1 MNHEY, CDR2 SMNVEV (reference sequence). There are 14 residues in the CDR3. The CDR3 sequence: CASRRSGGTDTQYF. Written as DNA, the CDR3 is TGTGCCAGCAGGAGGTCAGGCGGGACAGATACGCAGTATTTT.

This rearrangement joins TRBV30 to TRBJ2-7, with D perhaps matching TRBD1 or TRBD2 (5 bases each). V lost 1 base to trimming and J lost 6 bases, with 13 bases between them. The CDR3 totals 13 residues. Germline values: CDR1 GTSNPN, CDR2 SVGIG (reference sequence). DNA for the CDR3: TGTGCCTGGAGTGCGGGGCGGACGTCCGAGCAGTACTTC. Its translation is CAWSAGRTSEQYF.

Notes on this clone: This same CDR3 is encoded by further DNA sequences in the sample. This chain joins TRBV29-1 and TRBJ1-1; D perhaps matches TRBD1 (5 bases). CDR1 and CDR2 from the germline V gene are SQVTM and ANQGSEA. V was trimmed by 4 bases and J by 1 base, leaving 10 bases between them. This CDR3 is built from 13 residues. CDR3 amino acids: CSVVRQPNTEAFF. The CDR3 coding sequence is TGCAGCGTTGTAAGACAGCCGAACACTGAAGCTTTCTTT.

The chain joins TRBV7-2 to TRBJ2-3, with D tentatively TRBD1 or TRBD2 (5 bases each). V gave up 4 bases and J gave up 4 bases, with 12 bases separating them. Germline-derived CDR1 and CDR2 are SGHTA and FQGNSA. This CDR3 spans 14 amino acids. CDR3 in DNA: TGTGCCAGCAGCTCGGGGACGGCGGCAGATACGCAGTATTTT. Amino acid sequence: CASSSGTAADTQYF.

The chain carries TRBV19 and TRBJ1-2, with D unclear. Germline CDR1 LNHDA, CDR2 SQIVND (reference sequence). The CDR3 has 15 amino acids. Trimming took off 3 bases at V and 8 bases at J, with 19 bases between the two ends. CDR3 sequence: CASSIPPGSLGGYTF. The DNA for the CDR3 is TGTGCCAGTAGTATTCCGCCAGGATCCCTCGGAGGCTACACCTTC.

This clone came up a few times. The rearrangement links TRBV21-1 to TRBJ2-5; the table's D call of TRBD1 was not tested on the DNA. TRBV21-1 has pseudogene status. The CDR3 length is 14 residues. The CDR3 protein is CASSKRGHLETQYF. CDR3 DNA sequence: TGTGCCAGCAGCAAAAGGGGCCACTTAGAGACCCAGTACTTC.

This sequence joins TRBV9 and TRBJ1-5; TRBD1 matches at 7 bases. The junction had 3 bases not matched to a gene; V was cut back by 0 bases and J by 3 bases. CDR1 and CDR2 from the germline V gene are SGDLS and YYNGEE. The CDR3 has 15 amino acids. The CDR3 bases are TGTGCCAGCAGCGTAGGGACAGGTCTCAATCAGCCCCAGCATTTT. It codes for CASSVGTGLNQPQHF. The full variable domain, in which reference TRBV9 and TRBJ1-5 provide the parts outside the CDR3, is DSGVTQTPKHLITATGQRVTLRCSPRSGDLSVYWYQQSLDQGLQFLIQYYNGEERAKGNILERFSAQQFPDLHSELNLSSLELGDSALYFCASSVGTGLNQPQHFGDGTRLSIL.

The chain recombines TRBV11-3 with TRBJ2-6; 9 nucleotides match TRBD2. Germline assignment: CDR1 SGHNT and CDR2 YENEEA. The junction had 4 bases not matched to a gene; V was cut back by 4 bases and J by 3 bases. The CDR3 spans 16 residues. The CDR3 region has the DNA TGTGCCAGCAGCTCCCGGACTAGCGATGGGGCCAACGTCCTGACTTTC. Translated: CASSSRTSDGANVLTF.

As for this clone: Possible read error: a much larger clone is one base away. Other nucleotide sequences from this sample produce the same CDR3. J is TRBJ2-1 and V is TRBV7-2; D is uncertain. Per the germline V gene, CDR1 is SGHTA and CDR2 is FQGNSA. This CDR3 region has 13 residues. Trimming stripped 5 bases from V and 0 bases from J, with 5 bases between. CDR3 DNA sequence: TGTGCCAGCAGCCCCAGCTCCTACAATGAGCAGTTCTTC. Its protein product is CASSPSSYNEQFF.

The gene calls are TRBV11-2 and TRBJ1-1, with unresolved D. The length of the CDR3 is 14 residues. Germline V gene sequence: CDR1 SGHAT, CDR2 FQNNGV. Trimming removed 2 bases from V and 0 bases from J, with 7 bases in between. The CDR3 spells CASSLSPLNTEAFF. The CDR3 DNA sequence: TGTGCCAGCAGCTTAAGCCCCTTGAACACTGAAGCTTTCTTT.

J is TRBJ2-7 and V is TRBV6-5, with D perhaps matching TRBD2 (5 bases). The CDR3 covers 13 residues. Germline lookup yields CDR1 MNHEY and CDR2 SVGAGI. V lost 5 bases to trimming and J lost 3 bases, with 11 bases between them. CDR3 in DNA: TGTGCCAGCAGTGCGGAGCGGAGCTACGAGCAGTACTTC. Its protein is CASSAERSYEQYF.

The genes are TRBV5-1 and TRBJ1-1; 10 bases are shared with TRBD1. V lost 4 bases to trimming and J lost 2 bases; unmatched junction nucleotides: 5. Germline V gene data show CDR1 as SGHRS and CDR2 as YFSETQ. This CDR3 comprises 15 residues. CDR3 region: CASSPGQGLNTEAFF. Written as DNA, the CDR3 is TGCGCCAGCAGCCCGGGACAGGGGTTAAACACTGAAGCTTTCTTT.

The chain couples TRBV6-6 to TRBJ2-3; D unresolved. The CDR3 has 15 residues. V shed 2 bases and J shed 5 bases, with 14 bases lying between them. CDR1 MNHNY and CDR2 SVGAGI come from the germline V gene (reference sequence). CDR3 amino acids: CASSYMDGGVDTQYF. The CDR3 DNA reads as TGTGCCAGCAGTTACATGGACGGCGGCGTAGATACGCAGTATTTT.

The rearrangement joins TRBV5-4 to TRBJ1-2; no definite D call. This CDR3 is built from 12 residues. The V and J ends lost 0 bases and 3 bases respectively, with 3 bases between them. Germline V gene sequence: CDR1 SGHNT, CDR2 YYREEE (reference sequence). The CDR3 DNA reads as TGTGCCAGCAGCTTGGGTCACTATGGCTACACCTTC. Protein: CASSLGHYGYTF.

The gene calls are TRBV7-9 and TRBJ2-7, with 9 bases lining up with TRBD2. The V gene's germline CDR1 is SEHNR and CDR2 FQNEAQ (reference sequence). The CDR3 has 15 amino acids. Trimming took 6 bases from V and 0 from J; bases not matched to a gene: 6. CDR3 region: CASRELAGLSYEQYF. In DNA, the CDR3 is TGTGCCAGCAGAGAACTAGCGGGCCTCTCCTACGAGCAGTACTTC.

This chain joins TRBV7-2 and TRBJ2-1; possibly TRBD2 for D (6 bases). This CDR3 has 15 amino acids. Germline V gene sequence: CDR1 SGHTA, CDR2 FQGNSA. Trimming took 8 bases from V and 4 from J, leaving 18 bases between them. The CDR3 sequence: CASEPQDYTYNEQFF. In DNA form, the CDR3 reads TGTGCCAGCGAACCCCAGGACTACACTTACAATGAGCAGTTCTTC. The full variable domain, completed using reference TRBV7-2 and TRBJ2-1, is GAGVSQSPSNKVTEKGKDVELRCDPISGHTALYWYRQSLGQGLEFLIYFQGNSAPDKSGLPSDRFSAERTGGSVSTLTIQRTQQEDSAVYLCASEPQDYTYNEQFFGPGTRLTVL.

The chain combines TRBV5-4 with TRBJ1-4; D may be TRBD1 (6 bases). This CDR3 is built from 16 residues. The germline CDR1 and CDR2 sequences are SGHNT and YYREEE (reference sequence). Deletions cut 3 bases from V and 8 bases from J, with 20 bases between. The CDR3 loop reads CASSSKTGPDGEKLFF. The DNA of the CDR3 is TGTGCCAGCAGCTCGAAGACAGGCCCTGACGGGGAAAAACTGTTTTTT.

The genes are TRBV27 and TRBJ2-7; D is unresolved. The length of the CDR3 is 13 residues. Germline V gives CDR1 MNHEY, CDR2 SMNVEV (reference sequence). Trimming stripped 4 bases from V and 0 bases from J, with 7 bases between. The CDR3 region has the DNA TGTGCCAGCAGTTACCAGAGCTCCTACGAGCAGTACTTC. Protein product: CASSYQSSYEQYF.

The rearrangement joins TRBV4-2 to TRBJ2-5; 7 nucleotides match TRBD2. The CDR3 is 16 residues long. Germline assignment: CDR1 LGHNA and CDR2 YNFKEQ. With V trimmed by 0 bases and J by 10 bases, 14 bases remained unmatched. CDR3 sequence (DNA): TGTGCCAGCAGCCAAGAGCCCAGCGGGAAAAGAGGTGTCCAGTACTTC. This sequence encodes CASSQEPSGKRGVQYF.

Turning to this clone: It differs at one base from a far larger clone, so likely a read error. V usage is TRBV6-6 and J usage is TRBJ1-4; D may be TRBD1 (6 bases). The CDR3 covers 12 residues. The germline gives CDR1 MNHNY, CDR2 SVGAGI (reference sequence). Trimming cost V 6 bases and J 12 bases, with 14 bases left between them. For the CDR3, the DNA is TGTGCCAGCAGCGCCGGACAGTTTGAACTGTTTTTT. This gives the protein CASSAGQFELFF.

CDR3 loop: CASSLNPDRSTDTQYF. The DNA for the CDR3 is TGCGCCAGCAGCTTGAATCCGGATCGAAGCACAGATACGCAGTATTTT. The chain carries TRBV5-1 and TRBJ2-3, with unresolved D. Trimming cost V 1 base and J 0 bases, with 12 bases left between them. Germline lookup yields CDR1 SGHRS and CDR2 YFSETQ. The CDR3 covers 16 residues.

V and J are TRBV9 and TRBJ2-3; 15 nucleotides match TRBD2. The germline CDR1 and CDR2 sequences are SGDLS and YYNGEE. Trimming at V came to 0 bases and at J to 4 bases, leaving 6 bases not matched to a gene. The CDR3 is 18 amino acids. CDR3 nucleotides: TGTGCCAGCAGCGTAGGGGGACTAGCGGGAGGCATCCCAGATACGCAGTATTTT. Protein: CASSVGGLAGGIPDTQYF.

The gene calls are TRBV27 and TRBJ1-1; 7 bases agree with TRBD1. Trimming cost V 3 bases and J 4 bases; bases outside gene matches: 5. Germline lookup yields CDR1 MNHEY and CDR2 SMNVEV (reference sequence). The CDR3 has 14 residues. The CDR3 spells CASSFWAGGTEAFF. CDR3 bases: TGTGCCAGCAGTTTCTGGGCAGGGGGCACTGAAGCTTTCTTT.

This clone was counted a single time. The chain carries TRBV5-1 and TRBJ2-1; 7 nucleotides line up with TRBD2. V was clipped by 4 bases and J by 4 bases; unmatched bases: 8. The germline V gene encodes CDR1 SGHRS and CDR2 YFSETQ. This CDR3 contains 15 residues. CDR3 residues: CASSPGGRAYNEQFF. The DNA for the CDR3 is TGCGCCAGCAGCCCCGGGGGGAGGGCATACAATGAGCAGTTCTTC.

This chain links TRBV9 with TRBJ2-2; maybe TRBD2 (6 bases). Germline V gene lookup returns CDR1 SGDLS and CDR2 YYNGEE. The CDR3 extends over 16 amino acids. V was pared by 4 bases and J by 0 bases, with 13 bases between. The CDR3 region has the DNA TGTGCCAGCAGCCGGGGGAAAACGACGAACACCGGGGAGCTGTTTTTT. Encoded protein: CASSRGKTTNTGELFF.

The gene calls are TRBV4-3 and TRBJ1-4; D is unresolved. CDR1 LGHNA and CDR2 YSLEER come from the germline V gene. CDR3 length equals 12 residues. Trimming took 8 bases from V and 8 from J, leaving 12 bases between them. CDR3 loop: CASRGFGEKLFF. In DNA, the CDR3 is TGCGCCAGCCGAGGGTTTGGGGAAAAACTGTTTTTT.

A few counts support this clone. One end of the junction is discordant with germline, which a read error may explain. The same CDR3 can be traced to other DNA sequences in this sample. V and J are TRBV7-9 and TRBJ1-2; TRBD1 aligns across 8 bases. Germline CDR1 SEHNR, CDR2 FQNEAQ (reference sequence). There are 13 residues in the CDR3. The CDR3 DNA is TGTGCCAGCAGCCTAGCCGGGACAGGTGGCTACACCTTC. The encoded protein is CASSLAGTGGYTF.

The chain combines TRBV7-7 with TRBJ1-3; D not resolved. The length of the CDR3 is 16 residues. Trimming left V 7 bases short and J 2 bases short, with 18 bases between. CDR1 is SSHAT and CDR2 is FNYEAQ in the germline V gene (reference sequence). CDR3 nucleotide sequence: TGTGCCAGCAACCTATCAACCCTCCAACCTGGAAACACCATATATTTT. This codes for CASNLSTLQPGNTIYF.